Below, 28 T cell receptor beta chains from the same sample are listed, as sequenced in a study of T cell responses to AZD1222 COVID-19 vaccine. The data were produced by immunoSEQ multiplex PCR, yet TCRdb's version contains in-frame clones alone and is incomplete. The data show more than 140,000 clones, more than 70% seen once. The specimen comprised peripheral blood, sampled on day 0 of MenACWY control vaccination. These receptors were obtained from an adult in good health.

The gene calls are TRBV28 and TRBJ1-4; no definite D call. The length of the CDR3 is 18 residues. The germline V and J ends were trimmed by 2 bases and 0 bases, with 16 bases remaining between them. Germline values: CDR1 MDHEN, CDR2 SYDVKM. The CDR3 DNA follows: TGTGCCAGCAGTTTACCCACATACCAGACAACAACTAATGAAAAACTGTTTTTT. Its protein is CASSLPTYQTTTNEKLFF. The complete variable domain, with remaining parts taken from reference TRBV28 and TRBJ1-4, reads DVKVTQSSRYLVKRTGEKVFLECVQDMDHENMFWYRQDPGLGLRLIYFSYDVKMKEKGDIPEGYSVSREKKERFSLILESASTNQTSMYLCASSLPTYQTTTNEKLFFGSGTQLSVL.

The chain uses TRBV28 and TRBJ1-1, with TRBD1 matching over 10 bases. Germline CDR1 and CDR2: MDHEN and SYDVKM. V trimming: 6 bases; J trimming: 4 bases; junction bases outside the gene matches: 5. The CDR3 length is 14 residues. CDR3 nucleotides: TGTGCCAGCAGGTCTGGACAGGGGGTCACTGAAGCTTTCTTT. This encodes CASRSGQGVTEAFF.

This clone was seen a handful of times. CDR3 nucleotide sequence: TGTGCCAGCGGGACAGGGACCCAAGAGACCCAGTACTTC. This sequence encodes CASGTGTQETQYF. The rearrangement links TRBV7-9 to TRBJ2-5; TRBD1 agrees at 9 bases. The germline gives CDR1 SEHNR, CDR2 FQNEAQ (reference sequence). This CDR3 comprises 13 residues. The V segment lost 8 bases and the J segment 1 base; nucleotides outside the gene matches: 2.

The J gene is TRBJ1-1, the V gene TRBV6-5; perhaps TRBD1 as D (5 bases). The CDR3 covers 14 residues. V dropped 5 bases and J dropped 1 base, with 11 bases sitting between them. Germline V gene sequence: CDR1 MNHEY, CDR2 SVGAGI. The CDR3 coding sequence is TGTGCCAGCAGTCCGGGACGGAGGAACACTGAAGCTTTCTTT. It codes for CASSPGRRNTEAFF.

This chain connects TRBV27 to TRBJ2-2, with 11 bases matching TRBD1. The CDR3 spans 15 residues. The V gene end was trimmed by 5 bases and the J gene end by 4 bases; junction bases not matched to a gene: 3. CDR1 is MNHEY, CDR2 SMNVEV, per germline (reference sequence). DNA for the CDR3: TGTGCCAGCAGTCCCGGGACAGGGGGCACCGGGGAGCTGTTTTTT. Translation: CASSPGTGGTGELFF.

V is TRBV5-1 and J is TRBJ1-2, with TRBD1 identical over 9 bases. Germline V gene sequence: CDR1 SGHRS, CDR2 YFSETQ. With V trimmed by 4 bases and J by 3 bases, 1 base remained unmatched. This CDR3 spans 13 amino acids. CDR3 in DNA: TGCGCCAGCAGCCGGGACAGGGACTATGGCTACACCTTC. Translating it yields CASSRDRDYGYTF.

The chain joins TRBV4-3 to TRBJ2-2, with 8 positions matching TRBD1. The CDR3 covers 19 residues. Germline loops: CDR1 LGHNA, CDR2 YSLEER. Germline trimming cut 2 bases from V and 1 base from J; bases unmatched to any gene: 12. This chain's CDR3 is CASSQTLNPGQGNTGELFF. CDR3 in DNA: TGCGCCAGCAGCCAAACCCTAAACCCAGGACAGGGGAACACCGGGGAGCTGTTTTTT.

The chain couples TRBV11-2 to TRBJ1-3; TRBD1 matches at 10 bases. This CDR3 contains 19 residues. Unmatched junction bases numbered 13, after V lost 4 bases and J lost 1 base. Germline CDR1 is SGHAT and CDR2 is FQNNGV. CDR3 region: CASSYAGQGFLLSGNTIYF. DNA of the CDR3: TGTGCCAGCAGCTACGCGGGACAGGGGTTCCTCCTTTCTGGAAACACCATATATTTT.

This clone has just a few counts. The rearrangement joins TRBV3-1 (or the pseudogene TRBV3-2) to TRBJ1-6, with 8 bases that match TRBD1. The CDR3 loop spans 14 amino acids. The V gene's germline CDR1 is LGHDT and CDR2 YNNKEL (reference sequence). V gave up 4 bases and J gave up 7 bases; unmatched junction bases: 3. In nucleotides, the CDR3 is TGTGCCAGCAGCCCGGGACAGGTGAATTCACCCCTCCACTTT. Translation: CASSPGQVNSPLHF.

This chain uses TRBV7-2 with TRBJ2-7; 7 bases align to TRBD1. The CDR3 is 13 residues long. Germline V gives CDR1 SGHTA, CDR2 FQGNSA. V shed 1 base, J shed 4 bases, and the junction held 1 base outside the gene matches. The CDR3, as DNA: TGTGCCAGCAGCTTAGACAGGGGATACGAGCAGTACTTC. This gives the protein CASSLDRGYEQYF.

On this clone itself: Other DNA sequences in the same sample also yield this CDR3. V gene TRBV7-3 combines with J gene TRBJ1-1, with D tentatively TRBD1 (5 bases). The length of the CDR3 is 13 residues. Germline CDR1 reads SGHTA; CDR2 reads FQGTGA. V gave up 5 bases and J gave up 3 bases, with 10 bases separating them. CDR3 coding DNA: TGTGCCAGCAGCCTCCGGGGGGACACTGAAGCTTTCTTT. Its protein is CASSLRGDTEAFF.

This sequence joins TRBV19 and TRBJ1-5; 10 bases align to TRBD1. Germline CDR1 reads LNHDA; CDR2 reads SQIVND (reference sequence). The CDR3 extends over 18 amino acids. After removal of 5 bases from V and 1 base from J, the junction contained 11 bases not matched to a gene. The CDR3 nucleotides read TGTGCCAGTAGTCTCCGGGACAGGGGAGGGGTAAGCAATCAGCCCCAGCATTTT. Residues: CASSLRDRGGVSNQPQHF.

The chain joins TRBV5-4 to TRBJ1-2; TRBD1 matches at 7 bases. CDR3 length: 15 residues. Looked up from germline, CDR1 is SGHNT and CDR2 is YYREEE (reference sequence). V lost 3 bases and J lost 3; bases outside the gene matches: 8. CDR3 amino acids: CASSSGQKLHYGYTF. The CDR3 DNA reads TGTGCCAGCAGCTCGGGACAGAAACTTCACTATGGCTACACCTTC.

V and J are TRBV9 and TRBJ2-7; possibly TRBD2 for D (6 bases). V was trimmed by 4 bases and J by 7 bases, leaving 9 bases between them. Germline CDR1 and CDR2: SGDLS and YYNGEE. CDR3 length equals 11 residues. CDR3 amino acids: CASSPGREQYF. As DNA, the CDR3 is TGTGCCAGCAGCCCAGGGAGGGAGCAGTACTTC.

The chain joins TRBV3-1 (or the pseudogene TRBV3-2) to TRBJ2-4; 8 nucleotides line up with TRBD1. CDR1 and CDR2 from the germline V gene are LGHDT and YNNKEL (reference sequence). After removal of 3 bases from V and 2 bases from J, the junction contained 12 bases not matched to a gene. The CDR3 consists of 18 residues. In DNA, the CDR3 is TGTGCCAGCAGCCAGCTACAAGACAGGGGATCGACCAAAAACATTCAGTACTTC. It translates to CASSQLQDRGSTKNIQYF.

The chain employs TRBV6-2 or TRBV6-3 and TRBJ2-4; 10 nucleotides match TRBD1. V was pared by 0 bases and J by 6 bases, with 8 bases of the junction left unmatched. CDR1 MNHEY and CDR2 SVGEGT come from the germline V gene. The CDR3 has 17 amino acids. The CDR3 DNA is TGTGCCAGCAGTTACTCGACGACAGGGGGCTACGGAAACATTCAGTACTTC. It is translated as CASSYSTTGGYGNIQYF.

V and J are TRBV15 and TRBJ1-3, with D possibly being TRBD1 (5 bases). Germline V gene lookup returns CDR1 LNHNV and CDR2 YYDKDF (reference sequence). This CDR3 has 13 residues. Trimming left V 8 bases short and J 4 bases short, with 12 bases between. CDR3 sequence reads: CATSGTKGNTIYF. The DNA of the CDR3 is TGTGCCACCTCAGGGACGAAAGGAAACACCATATATTTT.

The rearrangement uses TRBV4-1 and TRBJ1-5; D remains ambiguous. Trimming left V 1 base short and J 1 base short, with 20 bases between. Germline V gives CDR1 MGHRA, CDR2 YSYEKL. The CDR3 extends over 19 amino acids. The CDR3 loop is CASSQVLGLPPGSNQPQHF. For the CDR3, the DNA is TGCGCCAGCAGCCAAGTTCTCGGGCTGCCCCCCGGGAGCAATCAGCCCCAGCATTTT.

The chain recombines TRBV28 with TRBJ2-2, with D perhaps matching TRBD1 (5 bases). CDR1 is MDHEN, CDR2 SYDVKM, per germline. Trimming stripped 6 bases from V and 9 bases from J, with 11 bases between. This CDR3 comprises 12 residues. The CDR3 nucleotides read TGTGCCAGCAGCCTCAGGGAATGGGAGCTGTTTTTT. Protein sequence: CASSLREWELFF.

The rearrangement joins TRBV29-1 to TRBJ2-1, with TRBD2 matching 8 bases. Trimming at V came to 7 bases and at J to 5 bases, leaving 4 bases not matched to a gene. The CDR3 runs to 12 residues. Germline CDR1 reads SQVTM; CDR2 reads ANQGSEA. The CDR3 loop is CSETSADNEQFF. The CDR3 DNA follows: TGCAGCGAGACTAGCGCGGACAATGAGCAGTTCTTC.

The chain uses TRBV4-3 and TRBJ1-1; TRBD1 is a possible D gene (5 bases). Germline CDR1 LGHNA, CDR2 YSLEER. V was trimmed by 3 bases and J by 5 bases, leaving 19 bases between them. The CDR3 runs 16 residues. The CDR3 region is CASSHIIRGLGTEAFF. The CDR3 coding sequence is TGCGCCAGCAGCCATATAATAAGGGGTCTAGGGACTGAAGCTTTCTTT.

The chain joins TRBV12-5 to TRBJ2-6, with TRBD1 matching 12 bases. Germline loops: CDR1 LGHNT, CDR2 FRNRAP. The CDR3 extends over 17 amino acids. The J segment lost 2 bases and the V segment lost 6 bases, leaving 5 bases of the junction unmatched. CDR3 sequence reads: CASGSGQGAAGANVLTF. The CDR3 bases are TGTGCTAGTGGCTCGGGACAGGGGGCTGCTGGGGCCAACGTCCTGACTTTC.

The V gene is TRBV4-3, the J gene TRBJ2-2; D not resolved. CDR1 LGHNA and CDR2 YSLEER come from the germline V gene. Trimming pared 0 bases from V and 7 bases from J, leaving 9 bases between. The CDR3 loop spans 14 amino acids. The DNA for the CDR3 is TGCGCCAGCAGCCAAGAGCCGTTGGGCGGGGAGCTGTTTTTT. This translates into CASSQEPLGGELFF.

As DNA, the CDR3 is TGTGCTAGTGGTTTGGGCACGGGCTTTGGGGAAAAACTGTTTTTT. Translated, it gives CASGLGTGFGEKLFF. This rearrangement joins TRBV12-5 to TRBJ1-4; D call uncertain. With 1 base removed from V and 8 bases from J, the gap between germline ends came to 14 bases. From germline, CDR1 is LGHNT and CDR2 FRNRAP. The CDR3 sequence is 15 residues long.

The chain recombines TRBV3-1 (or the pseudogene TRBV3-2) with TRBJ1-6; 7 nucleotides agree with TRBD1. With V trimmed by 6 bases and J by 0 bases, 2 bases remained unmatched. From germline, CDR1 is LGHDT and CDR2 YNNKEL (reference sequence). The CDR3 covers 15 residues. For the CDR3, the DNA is TGTGCCAGCAGGCGGGACAGCTCCTATAATTCACCCCTCCACTTT. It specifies CASRRDSSYNSPLHF.

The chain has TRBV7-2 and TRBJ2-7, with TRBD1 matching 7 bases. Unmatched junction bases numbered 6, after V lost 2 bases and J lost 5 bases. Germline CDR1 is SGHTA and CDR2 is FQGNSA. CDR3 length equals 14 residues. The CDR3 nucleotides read TGTGCCAGCAGCTTAATGGGGCAGGGGGACGAGCAGTACTTC. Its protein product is CASSLMGQGDEQYF.

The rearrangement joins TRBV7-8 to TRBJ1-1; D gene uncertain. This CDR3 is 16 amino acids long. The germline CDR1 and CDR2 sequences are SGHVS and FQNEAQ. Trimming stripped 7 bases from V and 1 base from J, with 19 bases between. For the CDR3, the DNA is TGTGCCAGCACAAGCTTAACCCGGAGGACGAACACTGAAGCTTTCTTT. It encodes CASTSLTRRTNTEAFF.

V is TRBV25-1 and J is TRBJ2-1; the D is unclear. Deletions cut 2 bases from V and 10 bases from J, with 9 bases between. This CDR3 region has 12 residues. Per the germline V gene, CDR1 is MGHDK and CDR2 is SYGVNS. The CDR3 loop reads CASSELTREQFF. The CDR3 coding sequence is TGTGCCAGCAGTGAACTCACACGGGAGCAGTTCTTC.